The source of this TCR beta chain is a study of OX40 agonist ivuxolimab in advanced cancers. Looking at the study overall: Anti-PD-1, anti-PD-L1 or anti-CTLA-4 therapy given earlier was allowed, and roughly 40% had some. Study-level findings and limits: The investigators did not determine what antigen specificity the expanded peripheral T cells had.

CDR3 length: 16 amino acids. Trimming pared 0 bases from V and 5 bases from J, leaving 13 bases between. CDR1 KGHSH and CDR2 LQKENI come from the germline V gene. This clone was detected once. Its antigen is undetermined. Generated by immunoSEQ multiplex PCR, the TCRdb table keeps only in-frame clones and is missing some. This sample has 45,000 to 60,000 clones, with 65% to 85% found just once. The TCR comes from an adult with an advanced solid tumor such as melanoma, head and neck, liver or kidney cancer. Sequencing used CD4+ or CD8+ T cells sorted from blood, obtained in a trial of the OX40 agonist ivuxolimab. The chain recombines TRBV18 with TRBJ2-2; D not resolved. DNA for the CDR3: TGTGCCAGCTCACCACCGCTCGCAGCCGGGACCGGGGAGCTGTTTTTT. This gives the protein CASSPPLAAGTGELFF.